This passage covers 15 T cell receptor beta chains from one sample sequenced in a study of sequential checkpoint blockade in melanoma. Treatment reported: randomized to nivolumab then ipilimumab (arm A) or the reverse (arm B). Repertoires were generated with immunoSEQ multiplex PCR, while TCRdb's copy carries only in-frame clones and drops some. The sample lists about 21,000 clones; about four fifths were seen once. Sequencing used CD8+ T cells sorted from blood (inferred from file names), obtained from a patient given nivolumab and ipilimumab in sequence. The receptors stem from a human donor with melanoma.

J is TRBJ1-4 and V is TRBV7-9; D not resolved. Trimming cost V 3 bases and J 6 bases, with 8 bases left between them. CDR1 is SEHNR, CDR2 FQNEAQ, per germline (reference sequence). The CDR3 has 13 amino acids. CDR3 loop: CASSFLRDEKLFF. For the CDR3, the DNA is TGTGCCAGCAGCTTCCTGAGGGATGAAAAACTGTTTTTT.

The CDR3, as DNA: TGTGCCAGCAGCCCTCCTAGCGGGGCATCGATCTACGAGCAGTACTTC. This encodes CASSPPSGASIYEQYF. The genes are TRBV7-9 and TRBJ2-7; TRBD2 matches at 9 bases. This CDR3 region has 16 residues. J gave up 3 bases and V 5 bases, and 11 bases lay outside the gene matches. Germline V gene data show CDR1 as SEHNR and CDR2 as FQNEAQ (reference sequence).

The V gene is TRBV27, the J gene TRBJ1-5; D is undetermined. CDR1 MNHEY and CDR2 SMNVEV come from the germline V gene (reference sequence). The CDR3 spans 14 residues. The V end was cut by 5 bases, the J end by 2 bases, with 10 bases between. CDR3 bases: TGTGCCAGCAGTGACACTTTCGGCAATCAGCCCCAGCATTTT. Translating gives CASSDTFGNQPQHF.

The chain recombines TRBV9 with TRBJ1-2, with TRBD1 as a possible D gene (5 bases). The CDR3 is 14 amino acids. In germline, CDR1 is SGDLS, CDR2 YYNGEE. V was cut by 5 bases and J by 1 base, with 12 bases left in between. The CDR3 loop reads CASRGHDFNYGYTF. The DNA for the CDR3 is TGTGCCAGCAGAGGACATGACTTTAACTATGGCTACACCTTC.

The J gene is TRBJ2-7, the V gene TRBV11-3; possibly TRBD2 for D (6 bases). CDR1 is SGHNT and CDR2 is YENEEA in the germline V gene. The CDR3 is 13 residues long. The V gene lost 3 bases and the J gene lost 5 bases, with 11 bases spanning the gap. The DNA for the CDR3 is TGTGCCAGCAGCTTCGAATGGGGGGACGAGCAGTACTTC. It translates to CASSFEWGDEQYF.

V is TRBV7-8 and J is TRBJ2-7, with unresolved D. Trimming cost V 5 bases and J 7 bases, with 18 bases left between them. This CDR3 has 14 residues. CDR1 is SGHVS, CDR2 FQNEAQ, per germline. CDR3 nucleotide sequence: TGTGCCAGCAGCCTTATCGCTGCGTCCAGGGAGCAGTACTTC. Translated: CASSLIAASREQYF.

V is TRBV29-1 and J is TRBJ2-7; D unclear. Germline V gene lookup returns CDR1 SQVTM and CDR2 ANQGSEA. Trimming stripped 6 bases from V and 0 bases from J, with 12 bases between. The CDR3 is made up of 13 amino acids. This CDR3 is CSVTGGFSYEQYF. Written as DNA, the CDR3 is TGCAGCGTCACGGGTGGTTTCTCCTACGAGCAGTACTTC.

V gene TRBV7-9 combines with J gene TRBJ1-4, with 9 positions matching TRBD1. Germline CDR1 is SEHNR and CDR2 is FQNEAQ (reference sequence). V lost 2 bases, J lost 3 bases, and 7 bases stayed unmatched. The CDR3 sequence is 17 residues long. This CDR3 is CASSLSTGGRANEKLFF. For the CDR3, the DNA is TGTGCCAGCAGCTTAAGTACAGGGGGCCGGGCTAATGAAAAACTGTTTTTT.

V gene TRBV13 combines with J gene TRBJ2-1; TRBD2 aligns across 8 bases. J gave up 4 bases and V 1 base, and 6 bases lay outside the gene matches. Germline CDR1 reads PRHDT; CDR2 reads FYEKMQ (reference sequence). The CDR3 length is 16 residues. The CDR3 protein is CASSLEGSGAYNEQFF. Written as DNA, the CDR3 is TGTGCCAGCAGCTTAGAGGGTAGCGGGGCATACAATGAGCAGTTCTTC.

The chain couples TRBV7-2 to TRBJ2-3; 8 positions agree with TRBD1. Germline V gene data show CDR1 as SGHTA and CDR2 as FQGNSA. With 0 bases clipped from V and 1 base from J, the junction kept 3 bases outside the gene matches. The CDR3 sequence is 16 residues long. This CDR3 reads CASSLARDRRTDTQYF. The CDR3 nucleotides are TGTGCCAGCAGCTTAGCTAGGGACAGGCGCACAGATACGCAGTATTTT.

The V call is TRBV9, the J call TRBJ1-2; 8 nucleotides agree with TRBD1. Germline loops: CDR1 SGDLS, CDR2 YYNGEE. After removal of 4 bases from V and 4 bases from J, the junction contained 12 bases not matched to a gene. The CDR3 runs 16 residues. CDR3 loop: CASSPDRAYGGYGYTF. For the CDR3, the DNA is TGTGCCAGCAGCCCGGACAGGGCCTACGGGGGCTATGGCTACACCTTC.

This chain links TRBV5-5 with TRBJ2-1; TRBD2 is a possible D gene (6 bases). Trimming shortened V by 5 bases and J by 0 bases, and 9 bases separated the two germline ends. The CDR3 runs to 14 residues. Germline V gene lookup returns CDR1 SGHKS and CDR2 YYEKEE (reference sequence). In nucleotides, the CDR3 is TGTGCCAGCAGTCGGGACTCCTCCTACAATGAGCAGTTCTTC. This codes for CASSRDSSYNEQFF.

This chain links TRBV5-6 with TRBJ1-5; the match to TRBD1 covers 10 bases. The germline V gene has CDR1 SGHDT and CDR2 YYEEEE. The CDR3 totals 16 residues. The trim removed 4 bases at V and 7 bases at J, leaving 11 bases unmatched. The CDR3 DNA follows: TGTGCCAGCAGCCCCAGCGGACAGGGGGTTTGGCAGCCCCAGCATTTT. This gives the protein CASSPSGQGVWQPQHF.

This clone has just one count. V is TRBV20-1 and J is TRBJ2-1; D gene uncertain. The V gene's germline CDR1 is DFQATT and CDR2 SNEGSKA (reference sequence). This CDR3 is 11 amino acids long. V shed 2 bases and J shed 8 bases, with 7 bases lying between them. Here the CDR3 reads CSARLGYEQFF. The DNA of the CDR3 is TGCAGTGCTAGACTCGGTTATGAGCAGTTCTTC.

The chain carries TRBV5-1 and TRBJ2-7; 9 bases fit TRBD2. Germline values: CDR1 SGHRS, CDR2 YFSETQ. The CDR3 covers 16 residues. J was trimmed by 0 bases and V by 1 base; bases with no gene match: 5. This CDR3 is CASSLPAGGSSYEQYF. The CDR3, as DNA: TGCGCCAGCAGCTTGCCGGCGGGGGGGAGCTCCTACGAGCAGTACTTC.